The sequence of this T cell receptor beta chain was determined in a study of cytomegalovirus exposure and HLA in healthy donors listed by TCRdb under 2017. Notes on the research overall: An earlier analysis of some 600 of the donors reported about 280 Gb of sequence data and some 110 million unique TCR beta sequences obtained from roughly 170 million T cells. An early release that covered fewer than 750 HLA-typed donors contained around 300 gigabases of sequencing data and about 93 million unique TCR sequences. Of the roughly 410 genotyped donors, less than 85% were placed in the genetic ancestry cluster associated with self-reported Caucasian donors. The aim of the study was to test whether cataloging public T cell receptors could identify signatures of past pathogen exposure. The study profiled the T cell repertoires of under 700 subjects by immunosequencing and related them to cytomegalovirus serostatus. Along with the roughly 700-subject first cohort, a separate validation cohort of over 90 different subjects was used. The study combined high-throughput TCR immunosequencing, statistical association of individual TCRs with disease status, and machine learning to predict cytomegalovirus infection status. A later analysis re-analyzed previously published TCR beta repertoires from 666 donors and added high-resolution HLA genotyping to study TCR occurrence patterns. The later analysis used no new phenotypic data to find candidate immune exposures, relying instead on TCR beta sequences and their occurrence across donors. To decide whether each TCR beta V gene segment behaved as functional or pseudogenic, an earlier analysis of approximately 600 of the donors relied on high-throughput TCR beta sequencing. Alongside the repertoire data, information on donor age, sex, ethnicity and CMV serostatus was compiled. Genome-wide SNP genotypes for about three fifths of the roughly 700 donors were used in a later genetic analysis, which treated that subset as a discovery cohort. All discovery cohort repertoires had been generated using a single sequencing platform. HLA typing covered class I and class II loci at four-digit resolution. Typing coverage differed by locus: A, B, C, DRB1 and DQB1 were typed in about 620-640 donors, DQA1 in 500 to 550, DPA1 in approximately 600, and DPB1 in 472. Because of strong linkage in the cohort, five DR-DQ haplotypes were treated as single units for association and clustering. Across about 370 genotyped donors of the cohort, an average of about 250,000 unique TCR beta nucleotide sequences per donor were sequenced, and approximately 17% of those sequences were non-productive.

The germline V end is reduced by 5 bases and the J end by 8 bases; junction bases left unmatched: 8. In the germline V gene, CDR1 corresponds to SNHLY and CDR2 to FYNNEI. Measured from the cysteine to the phenylalanine, the CDR3 is 14 residues long. CDR3 DNA is the only sequence kept; it has 42 bases, read in frame from the first base. In total, 600 or so healthy bone marrow donors made up the cohort. All cohort members were sampled while nominally healthy, although unrecorded immune exposures were likely present. The donor tested CMV seronegative, placing the donor among the 350 to 400 seronegative members of the cohort. A peripheral blood sample was provided by each donor, and peripheral blood mononuclear cells were used for TCR beta sequencing. Genomic DNA extraction from the blood cell samples was performed with the Qiagen DNeasy Blood Extraction Kit. Library creation used the immunoSEQ multiplex PCR assay. A mixture of 60 forward primers for TCR Vbeta segments and 13 reverse primers for TCR Jbeta segments was used in the multiplex PCR. Amplification of the CDR3 region of rearranged TCR beta genes was performed with a multiplex PCR assay on genomic DNA. Amplified TCR beta libraries were sequenced as 87-base-pair reads on the Illumina HiSeq System. Concerning the study's data processing: Across the roughly 670 repertoires, a later analysis counted 80 million or so unique TCR beta chains, some 11 million of which were shared by at least two donors. Raw reads were error-corrected and collapsed into unique sequences with a nearest-neighbor algorithm that merged closely related sequences to remove PCR and sequencing errors. CDR3 sequences were aligned to IMGT reference sequences to assign V, D and J gene segments. For a sequence to be retained, at least a six-nucleotide match to both a V gene segment and a J gene segment was required. Rearrangements were called productive when the CDR3 lacked stop codons and stayed in frame with V and J; all others were non-productive. Following IMGT convention, CDR3 was defined as the stretch from the second conserved V-encoded cysteine up to the conserved J-encoded phenylalanine. In an earlier analysis of approximately 500 of the donors, sequences lacking an unambiguous match to a single V gene segment were excluded. In an earlier analysis of 587 of the donors, V segments were called functional above 56.7% productive rearrangements and were called segregating when the between-donor standard deviation exceeded 5%. To diagnose cytomegalovirus status from the catalog of TCR beta chain sequences, a statistical classification framework was built. A later analysis assigned V and J genes by comparing TCR nucleotide sequences with IMGT/GENE-DB human TR gene sequences. A later analysis assigned CDR3 sequences and most-parsimonious VDJ recombination scenarios with the TCRdist pipeline. In a later analysis, each TCR beta chain was defined by its CDR3 amino acid sequence together with its V-gene family, and reads lacking a unique V-gene family were excluded. A later analysis removed 500 to 650 highly shared, low-generation-probability nucleotide sequences to deal with suspected cross-contamination and a sequencing artifact. A later analysis calculated a clonal expansion index for each public chain from normalized within-repertoire ranks of inferred template counts. In a later analysis, generation probabilities were computed with a VDJ recombination model fitted to out-of-frame rearrangements, and the resulting probabilities were checked against IGoR. Hypergeometric tests were used in a later analysis to score TCR-TCR, TCR-HLA and TCR-CMV co-occurrence, with a repertoire-size bias correction applied to the TCR pairs. To estimate false discovery rates, a later analysis permuted the HLA or CMV assignments 20 times. In a later analysis, co-occurring TCRs were grouped using DBSCAN, with TCRdist sequence similarity added in when clustering inside HLA-allele-positive subsets. Repertoires with fewer than 30,000 or more than 120,000 public chains, plus five repertoires with anomalous nucleotide sharing, were excluded from co-occurrence clustering. Entries here come from immuneACCESS through TCRdb and include only in-frame sequences with V and J called. Some clones fail to appear in such tables; in the studies checked, an unresolved V gene covers under half of the shortfall, and the cause of the remainder is unknown. That table supplies the V and J calls and clone size; D and trimming were determined from the DNA. Recorded for this sample are roughly 76,000 clones; more than 80% of them occurred a single time. The ten top clones hold about 2.1% of the sample.

The study at large found these results: Correlated functional status among segregating V segments might be attributable to linkage disequilibrium, but an unknown experimental factor could not be ruled out. Cytomegalovirus status was reported to be diagnosed by the classifier with high specificity and sensitivity in both the original and validation cohorts. A further reported finding was that TCR beta sequences accurately predicted the HLA-A and HLA-B alleles for most subjects in the first cohort. A later genetic analysis associated a missense DCLRE1C variant with V-gene and J-gene trimming of TCR beta chains, and an independent cohort replicated the association. At a false discovery rate of 0.05, a later analysis linked about 16,000 TCR beta sequences to specific HLA alleles. In an earlier analysis of about 550 of the donors, most TCR beta V segments were observed in productive rearrangements about 90% or about 30% of the time, broadly matching IMGT annotations. A later analysis reported that several top co-occurrence clusters appeared linked to parvovirus B19, influenza, CMV and Epstein-Barr virus. Strong co-occurrence of HLA alleles, especially DR and DQ, made assigning TCR associations to individual alleles difficult. While some public TCRs were present in many individuals, most TCR sequences turned up only very rarely across donors. In vitro tests confirmed that a few of the cytomegalovirus-associated TCR beta chains recognize cytomegalovirus antigens. In a later analysis, HLA-associated TCR beta chains showed more clonal expansion and lower generation probabilities than non-associated chains that were equally common. For the cohort, immune exposure information was limited to CMV serostatus. Around 16 rarely observed V segments, including chromosome 9 orphons, were excluded from the earlier analysis of just under 600 of the donors because counts were too low. A cluster of highly shared sequence variants was judged likely to represent a technical artifact of the sequencing pipeline. In a later analysis, most CMV-associated TCR beta chains were found to appear HLA-restricted, with HLA associations seemingly driven largely by CMV exposure. Only TCR beta chains were sequenced in this cohort, and the absence of alpha or paired-chain data limited detectable features. The authors suggested that the approach could potentially be generalized to other disease states and immunological phenotypes. Roughly uniform sequencing depth across donors was assumed in presence/absence analyses, although this assumption may not hold. Some IMGT-functional V segments, including TRBV6-2 and TRBV6-3, could not be told apart with the 87-base-pair reads, so those segments were excluded. According to a later analysis, TCR association rates differed among HLA loci, with DRB1 alleles showing the most associated TCRs and HLA-C alleles showing the fewest. The study gave a list of 150 to 200 TCR beta chains associated with cytomegalovirus. Because HLA typing was missing for some donors at each locus, association tests included only the typed subset. Compared with the approximately 600-donor mean, donors in an Asian-associated ancestry cluster had fewer N-insertions in productive TCRs, according to a later genetic analysis.

On this clone: What this receptor recognizes is not known. Per-base qualities were not stored, and no clone one base away is much larger.

The source material was PBMCs. The V and J genes are TRBV2 and TRBJ2-1; 8 junctional bases match TRBD2. The sequence derives from a woman aged 25-40 years in good health and CMV-seronegative. The nucleotides read TGTGCCAGCAGTAAAGTAGCGGGACTCGATGAGCAGTTCTTC. It is translated as CASSKVAGLDEQFF.